This T cell receptor beta chain derives from a study of OX40 agonist ivuxolimab in advanced cancers. CDR3 length: 14 amino acids. Per germline, CDR1 SGHTA and CDR2 FQGTGA. The ends were cut back, 8 bases at V and 6 bases at J, with 20 bases in the middle. The assay was immunoSEQ multiplex PCR, and TCRdb's table has in-frame clones only and misses some. There are tens of thousands of clones in the sample; around 83% occur only once, and 2% to 2.5% lies in the top ten. The rearrangement uses TRBV7-3 and TRBJ2-7, with D unclear. This TCR derives from an adult with an advanced solid tumor such as melanoma, head and neck, liver or kidney cancer. This specimen was CD4+ or CD8+ T cells sorted from blood, taken in a trial of the OX40 agonist ivuxolimab. CDR3 loop: CASASRPVDGEQYF. The CDR3 region has the DNA TGTGCCAGCGCCTCAAGGCCCGTCGATGGCGAGCAGTACTTC.